This entry features one T cell receptor beta chain sequence. Assay used: immunoSEQ multiplex PCR; TCRdb lists only in-frame clones, some missing. The sample holds tens of thousands of clones, approximately 91% seen once. This specimen belongs to a study of PD-1 and CTLA-4 blockade in melanoma. The receptor's source is a human donor with melanoma. Sequenced here: CD8+ T cells from peripheral blood, sampled before anti-PD-1 treatment.

Here the CDR3 reads CASSDRDRVHEQYF. DNA of the CDR3: TGTGCCAGCAGTGACCGGGACCGCGTACACGAGCAGTACTTC. The chain links TRBV27 to TRBJ2-7; TRBD1 or TRBD2 may be the D gene (5 bases each). The CDR3 length is 14 residues. Trimming left V 5 bases short and J 5 bases short, with 16 bases between. From germline, CDR1 is MNHEY and CDR2 SMNVEV (reference sequence).